The rows below give T cell receptor beta chains drawn from one sample of a study of shared clonotypes between healthy human individuals. The data were produced by immunoSEQ multiplex PCR, yet TCRdb's version contains in-frame clones alone and is incomplete. This table has roughly 2.6 million clones, approximately 92% appearing once. What was sequenced was naive CD4+ T cells sorted from blood. These receptors originate from a man between 18 and 35 years old in good health. Each CDR3 is given with its conserved first and last residue. The order of the fields is J gene, V gene, CDR3 protein.

j_gene: TRBJ2-2
v_gene: TRBV29-1
CDR3aa: CSVTSGRNTGELFF

j_gene: TRBJ1-6
v_gene: TRBV7-9
CDR3aa: CASSLGQVNSPLHF

j_gene: TRBJ2-2
v_gene: TRBV11-2
CDR3aa: CASSLPSGLAGRNTGELFF

j_gene: TRBJ2-7
v_gene: TRBV7-9
CDR3aa: CASTSGGSEQYF

j_gene: TRBJ2-7
v_gene: TRBV28
CDR3aa: CASRGGVYEQYF

j_gene: TRBJ1-3
v_gene: TRBV9
CDR3aa: CASSGPGLSSGNTIYF

j_gene: TRBJ2-2
v_gene: TRBV29-1
CDR3aa: CSVVVAGLAGELFF

j_gene: TRBJ2-1
v_gene: TRBV5-1
CDR3aa: CASRRRGELTGQFF

j_gene: TRBJ2-3
v_gene: TRBV5-1
CDR3aa: CASSPDRALSDTQYF

j_gene: TRBJ1-2
v_gene: TRBV19
CDR3aa: CASSEPSVGDGYTF

j_gene: TRBJ2-1
v_gene: TRBV6-5
CDR3aa: CASSYVGPYGAEQFF

j_gene: TRBJ1-1
v_gene: TRBV19
CDR3aa: CASSIEPGVKAFF

j_gene: TRBJ2-1
v_gene: TRBV5-4
CDR3aa: CASTASSYNEQFF

j_gene: TRBJ1-1
v_gene: TRBV5-6
CDR3aa: CASRGQAVTEAFF

j_gene: TRBJ1-5
v_gene: TRBV4-2
CDR3aa: CASSHEGPDQPQHF

j_gene: TRBJ1-5
v_gene: TRBV6-1
CDR3aa: CASSLDSSNQPQHF

j_gene: TRBJ2-7
v_gene: TRBV19
CDR3aa: CASSSGTSGRMTTYEQYF

j_gene: TRBJ2-7
v_gene: TRBV10-2
CDR3aa: CASSRQEIYEQYF

j_gene: TRBJ2-5
v_gene: TRBV5-4
CDR3aa: CASSLVQTGGRETQYF